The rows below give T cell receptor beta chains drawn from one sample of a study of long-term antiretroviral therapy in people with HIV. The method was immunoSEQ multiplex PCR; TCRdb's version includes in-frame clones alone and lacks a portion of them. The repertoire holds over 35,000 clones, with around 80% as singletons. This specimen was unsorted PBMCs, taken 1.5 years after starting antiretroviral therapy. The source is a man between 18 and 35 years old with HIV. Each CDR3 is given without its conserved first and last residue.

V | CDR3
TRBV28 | ASSYSRVNEQF
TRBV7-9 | ASSQGASTTGELF
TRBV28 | ASSFGGVRNEKLF
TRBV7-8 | ASSLVAGEGETQY
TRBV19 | ASSMGELF
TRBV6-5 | ASSYSGIPEAF
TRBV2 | ASSGTAYNEQF
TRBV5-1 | ASSLQASSSTDTQY
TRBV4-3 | ASSQDPGDKNTGELF
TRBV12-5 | ASGLDYDTAYEQY
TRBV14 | ASSQDRTFLNEQF
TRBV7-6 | ASRRTKGRTNTGELF
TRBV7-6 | ASSLYGWETQY
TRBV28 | ASSLTGGVGYT
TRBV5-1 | ASSLGAPEGEQF
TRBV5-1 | ASFSGRGETQY
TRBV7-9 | AEREEAYNEQF
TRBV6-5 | ASSWQKPPTNEKLF
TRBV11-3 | ASSLNTDTQY
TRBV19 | ASSTRQGGEQY
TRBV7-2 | ASSLNDEQF
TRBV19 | ASSITLGWDEQF
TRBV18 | ASSSSRQESTDTQY
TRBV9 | ASSLTGLGYT
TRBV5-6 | ASSLGGYNEQF
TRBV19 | ASRWGQISNQPQH
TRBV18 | ASSPRGIVAEFTGELF
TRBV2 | ASSVSWSGHISFATNEKLF
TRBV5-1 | ASSLALGDTGELF
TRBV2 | ASTRQGAGEKLF
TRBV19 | ASLQTLTDTQY
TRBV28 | ASSSPGHQWDEQY
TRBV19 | ASSIDPPGLANNEQF
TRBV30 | AWSVLDLGGYT
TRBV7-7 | ASSQTSGSGNEQF
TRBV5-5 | ASSLERSNTEAF
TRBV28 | ASRLPTGNTGELF
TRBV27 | ASSFYPGQAKLDYEQY
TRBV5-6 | ASSLVQGGIQY
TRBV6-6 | ASSSVTGDGYT
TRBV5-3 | ARSLRQGAPDTEAF
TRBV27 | ASSLLDRAVDEQY
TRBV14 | ASSQVGGVNSYNEQF
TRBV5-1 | ATSTGDRAHGYT
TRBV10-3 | AISESGKGPRLGGYT
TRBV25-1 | ASSGTRGPSNEKLF
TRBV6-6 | ASSYGGVDTQY
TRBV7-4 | ASSDRQGHEQF
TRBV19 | ASTPSTGTEDTIY
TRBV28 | ASSMPQTSGKGDTQY